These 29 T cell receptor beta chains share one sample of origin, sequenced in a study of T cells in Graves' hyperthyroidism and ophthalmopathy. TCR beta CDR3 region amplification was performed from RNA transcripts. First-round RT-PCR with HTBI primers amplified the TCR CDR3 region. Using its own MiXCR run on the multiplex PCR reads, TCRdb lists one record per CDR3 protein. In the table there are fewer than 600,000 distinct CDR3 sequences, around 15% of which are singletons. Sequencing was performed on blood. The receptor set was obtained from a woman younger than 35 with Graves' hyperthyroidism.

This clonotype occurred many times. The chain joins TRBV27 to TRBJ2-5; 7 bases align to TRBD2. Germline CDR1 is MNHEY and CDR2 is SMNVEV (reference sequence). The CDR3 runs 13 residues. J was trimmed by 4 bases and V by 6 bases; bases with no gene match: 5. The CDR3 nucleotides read TGTGCCAGCAGCCCGCGGGAGCCAGAGACCCAGTACTTC. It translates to CASSPREPETQYF.

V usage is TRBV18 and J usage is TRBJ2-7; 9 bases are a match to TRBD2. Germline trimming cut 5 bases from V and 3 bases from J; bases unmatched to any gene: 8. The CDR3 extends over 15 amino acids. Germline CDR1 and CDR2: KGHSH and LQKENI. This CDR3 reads CASSTLAGVFYEQYF. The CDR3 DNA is TGTGCCAGCTCAACACTAGCGGGCGTTTTCTACGAGCAGTACTTC.

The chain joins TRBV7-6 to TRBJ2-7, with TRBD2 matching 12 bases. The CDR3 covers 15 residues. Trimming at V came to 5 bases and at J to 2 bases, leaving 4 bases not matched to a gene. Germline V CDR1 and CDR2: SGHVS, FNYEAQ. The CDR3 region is CASSASSGRAYEQYV. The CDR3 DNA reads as TGTGCCAGCAGCGCATCTAGCGGGAGGGCCTACGAGCAGTACGTC.

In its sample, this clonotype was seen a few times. This CDR3 is CASSLVLGEGGEKLFF. The CDR3 region has the DNA TGTGCCAGCAGCTTGGTGTTGGGGGAAGGTGGTGAAAAACTGTTTTTT. The J gene is TRBJ1-4, the V gene TRBV5-6; D is perhaps TRBD1 (5 bases). This CDR3 is 16 amino acids long. CDR1 SGHDT and CDR2 YYEEEE come from the germline V gene. The ends were cut back, 0 bases at V and 7 bases at J, with 16 bases in the middle. The full variable domain, with the rest looked up from reference TRBV5-6 and TRBJ1-4, is DAGVTQSPTHLIKTRGQQVTLRCSPKSGHDTVSWYQQALGQGPQFIFQYYEEEERQRGNFPDRFSGHQFPNYSSELNVNALLLGDSALYLCASSLVLGEGGEKLFFGSGTQLSVL.

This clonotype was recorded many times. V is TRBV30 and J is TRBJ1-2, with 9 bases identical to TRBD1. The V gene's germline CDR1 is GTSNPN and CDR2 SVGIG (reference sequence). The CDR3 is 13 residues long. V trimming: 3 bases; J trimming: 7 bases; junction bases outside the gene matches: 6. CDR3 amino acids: CAWRGTGTSGYTF. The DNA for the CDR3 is TGTGCCTGGAGAGGGACAGGGACTTCTGGCTACACCTTC.

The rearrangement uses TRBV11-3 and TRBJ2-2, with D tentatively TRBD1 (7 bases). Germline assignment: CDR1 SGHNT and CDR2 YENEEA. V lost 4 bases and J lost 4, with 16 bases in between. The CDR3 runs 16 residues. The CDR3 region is CASSSPHRGGTGELFF. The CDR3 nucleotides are TGTGCCAGCAGCTCCCCTCACAGGGGAGGCACCGGGGAGCTGTTTTTT.

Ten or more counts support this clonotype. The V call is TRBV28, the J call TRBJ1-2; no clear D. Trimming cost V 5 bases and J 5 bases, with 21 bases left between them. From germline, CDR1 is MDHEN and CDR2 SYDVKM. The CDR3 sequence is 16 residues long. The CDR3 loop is CASSRQGLHRTYGYTF. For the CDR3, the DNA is TGTGCCAGCAGTAGACAAGGGCTTCACCGAACATATGGCTACACCTTC.

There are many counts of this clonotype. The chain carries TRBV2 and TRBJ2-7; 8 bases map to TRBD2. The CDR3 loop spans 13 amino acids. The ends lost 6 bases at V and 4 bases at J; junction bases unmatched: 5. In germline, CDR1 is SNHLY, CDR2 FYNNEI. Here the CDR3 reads CASSLGLVYEQYV. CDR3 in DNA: TGTGCCAGCAGCTTGGGACTAGTTTACGAGCAGTACGTC.

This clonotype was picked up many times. CDR3 coding DNA: TGTGCCTGGGGACAGGGGGCATACACTGAAGCTTTCTTT. Protein: CAWGQGAYTEAFF. The rearrangement joins TRBV30 to TRBJ1-1; 11 bases match TRBD1. V shed 5 bases and J 3 bases; nucleotides not matched to a gene: 2. Germline loops: CDR1 GTSNPN, CDR2 SVGIG (reference sequence). The CDR3 has 13 residues.

The chain's CDR3 is CASSLEGASGIHEQFF. CDR3 bases: TGTGCCAGCAGCTTGGAGGGCGCTAGCGGGATTCATGAGCAGTTCTTC. The chain recombines TRBV5-4 with TRBJ2-1; 9 bases agree with TRBD2. The CDR3 consists of 16 residues. Germline V gives CDR1 SGHNT, CDR2 YYREEE (reference sequence). The V and J ends lost 0 bases and 8 bases, in that order; junction bases with no gene match: 9.

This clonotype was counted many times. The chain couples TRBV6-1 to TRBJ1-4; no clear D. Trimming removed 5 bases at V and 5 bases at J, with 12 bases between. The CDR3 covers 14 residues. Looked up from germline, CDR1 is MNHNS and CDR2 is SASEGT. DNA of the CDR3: TGTGCCAGCAGTCCAGGACTTACAAATGAAAAACTGTTTTTT. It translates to CASSPGLTNEKLFF.

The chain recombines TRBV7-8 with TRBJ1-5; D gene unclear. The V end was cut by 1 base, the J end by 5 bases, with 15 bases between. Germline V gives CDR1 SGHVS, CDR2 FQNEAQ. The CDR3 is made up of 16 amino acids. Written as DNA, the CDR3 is TGTGCCAGCAGCTTAGAATCATTAGGTACATATCAGCCCCAGCATTTT. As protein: CASSLESLGTYQPQHF. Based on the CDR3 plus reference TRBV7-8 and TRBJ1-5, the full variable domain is GAGVSQSPRYKVAKRGQDVALRCDPISGHVSLFWYQQALGQGPEFLTYFQNEAQLDKSGLPSDRFFAERPEGSVSTLKIQRTQQEDSAVYLCASSLESLGTYQPQHFGDGTRLSIL.

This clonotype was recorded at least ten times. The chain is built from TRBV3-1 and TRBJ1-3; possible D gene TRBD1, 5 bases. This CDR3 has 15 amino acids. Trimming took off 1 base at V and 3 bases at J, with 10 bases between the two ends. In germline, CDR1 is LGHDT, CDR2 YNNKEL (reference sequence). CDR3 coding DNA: TGTGCCAGCAGCCAAGCACAGGTACTTGGAAACACCATATATTTT. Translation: CASSQAQVLGNTIYF. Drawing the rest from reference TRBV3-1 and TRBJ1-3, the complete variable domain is DTAVSQTPKYLVTQMGNDKSIKCEQNLGHDTMYWYKQDSKKFLKIMFSYNNKELIINETVPNRFSPKSPDKAHLNLHINSLELGDSAVYFCASSQAQVLGNTIYFGEGSWLTVV.

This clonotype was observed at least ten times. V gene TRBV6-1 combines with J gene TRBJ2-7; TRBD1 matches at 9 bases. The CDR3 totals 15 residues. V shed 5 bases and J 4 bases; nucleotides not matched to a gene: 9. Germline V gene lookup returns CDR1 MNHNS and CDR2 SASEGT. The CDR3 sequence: CASSTHSTGGYEQYF. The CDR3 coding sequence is TGTGCCAGCAGTACCCACTCGACAGGGGGGTACGAGCAGTACTTC.

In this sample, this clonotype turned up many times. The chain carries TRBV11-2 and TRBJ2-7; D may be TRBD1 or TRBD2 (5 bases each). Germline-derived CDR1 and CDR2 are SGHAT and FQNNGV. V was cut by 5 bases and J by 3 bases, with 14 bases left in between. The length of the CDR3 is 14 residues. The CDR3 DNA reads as TGTGCCAGCAGCCTGGGACGTATGAACTACGAGCAGTACTTC. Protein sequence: CASSLGRMNYEQYF.

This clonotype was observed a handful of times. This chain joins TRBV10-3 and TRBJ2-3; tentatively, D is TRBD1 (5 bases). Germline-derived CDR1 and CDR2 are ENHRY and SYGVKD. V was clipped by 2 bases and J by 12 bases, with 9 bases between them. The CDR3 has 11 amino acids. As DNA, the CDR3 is TGTGCCATCAGTGAGACAGGTATACAGTATTTT. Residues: CAISETGIQYF.

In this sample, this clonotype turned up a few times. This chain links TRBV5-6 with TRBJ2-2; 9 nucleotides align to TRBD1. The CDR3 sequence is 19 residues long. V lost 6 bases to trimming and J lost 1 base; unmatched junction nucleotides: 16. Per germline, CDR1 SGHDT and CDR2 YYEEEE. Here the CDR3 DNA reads TGTGCCAGCACCACCCTGGGGGGACAGGGACAGATGAACACCGGGGAGCTGTTTTTT. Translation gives CASTTLGGQGQMNTGELFF. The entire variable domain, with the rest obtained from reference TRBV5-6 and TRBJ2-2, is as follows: DAGVTQSPTHLIKTRGQQVTLRCSPKSGHDTVSWYQQALGQGPQFIFQYYEEEERQRGNFPDRFSGHQFPNYSSELNVNALLLGDSALYLCASTTLGGQGQMNTGELFFGEGSRLTVL.

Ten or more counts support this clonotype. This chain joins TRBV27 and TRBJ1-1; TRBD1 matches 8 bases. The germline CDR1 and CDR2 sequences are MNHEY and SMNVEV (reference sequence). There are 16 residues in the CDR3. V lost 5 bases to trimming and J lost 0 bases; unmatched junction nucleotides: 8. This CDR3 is CASSTSTGGVNTEAFF. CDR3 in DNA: TGTGCCAGCAGTACATCCACAGGGGGGGTGAACACTGAAGCTTTCTTT.

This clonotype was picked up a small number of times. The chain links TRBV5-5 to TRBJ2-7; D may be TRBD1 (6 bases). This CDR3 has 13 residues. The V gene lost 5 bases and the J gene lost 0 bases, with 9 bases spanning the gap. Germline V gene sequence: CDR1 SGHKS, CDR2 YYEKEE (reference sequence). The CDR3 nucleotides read TGTGCCAGCAGTTTACAGGGCTCCTACGAGCAGTACGTC. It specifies CASSLQGSYEQYV.

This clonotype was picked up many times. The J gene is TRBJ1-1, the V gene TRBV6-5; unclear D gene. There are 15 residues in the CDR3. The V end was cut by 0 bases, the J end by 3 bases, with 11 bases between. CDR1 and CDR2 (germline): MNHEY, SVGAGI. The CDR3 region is CASSYSRQADTEAFF. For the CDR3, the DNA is TGTGCCAGCAGTTACTCGAGGCAGGCGGACACTGAAGCTTTCTTT.

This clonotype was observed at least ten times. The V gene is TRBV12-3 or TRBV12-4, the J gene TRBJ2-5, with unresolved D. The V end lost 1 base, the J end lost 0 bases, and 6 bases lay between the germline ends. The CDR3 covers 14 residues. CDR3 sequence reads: CASSLEGNQETQYF. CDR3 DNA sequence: TGTGCCAGCAGTTTAGAAGGGAACCAAGAGACCCAGTACTTC.

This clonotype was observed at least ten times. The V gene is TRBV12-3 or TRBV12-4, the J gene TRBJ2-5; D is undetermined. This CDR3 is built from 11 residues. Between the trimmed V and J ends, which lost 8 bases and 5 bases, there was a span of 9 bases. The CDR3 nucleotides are TGTGCCAGCGGGCTCCGGGAGACCCAGTACTTC. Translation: CASGLRETQYF.

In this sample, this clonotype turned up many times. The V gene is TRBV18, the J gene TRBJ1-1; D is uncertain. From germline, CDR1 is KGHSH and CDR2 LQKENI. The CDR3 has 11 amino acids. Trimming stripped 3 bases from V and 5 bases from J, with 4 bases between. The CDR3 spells CASSPQTEAFF. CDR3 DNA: TGTGCCAGCTCACCCCAGACTGAAGCTTTCTTT.

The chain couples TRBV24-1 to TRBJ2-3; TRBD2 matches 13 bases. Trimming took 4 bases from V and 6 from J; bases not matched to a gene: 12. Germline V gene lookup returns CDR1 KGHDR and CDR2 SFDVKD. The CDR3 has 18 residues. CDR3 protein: CATSERPGLAGKKDTQYF. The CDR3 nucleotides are TGTGCCACCAGTGAAAGACCGGGACTAGCGGGAAAGAAGGATACGCAGTATTTT.

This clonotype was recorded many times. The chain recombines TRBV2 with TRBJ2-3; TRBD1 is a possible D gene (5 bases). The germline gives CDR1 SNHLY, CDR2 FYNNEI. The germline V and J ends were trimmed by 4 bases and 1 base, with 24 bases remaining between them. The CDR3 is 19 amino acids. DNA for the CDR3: TGTGCCAGCAGTGTATTGGTTCAGGGCGAGGATAGGGGCACAGATACGCAGTATTTT. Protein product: CASSVLVQGEDRGTDTQYF.

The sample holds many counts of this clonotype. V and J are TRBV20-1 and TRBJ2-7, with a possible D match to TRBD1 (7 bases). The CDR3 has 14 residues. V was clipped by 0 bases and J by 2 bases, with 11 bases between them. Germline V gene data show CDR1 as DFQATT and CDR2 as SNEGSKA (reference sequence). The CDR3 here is CSAREGGGTYEQYF. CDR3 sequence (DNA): TGCAGTGCTAGAGAAGGAGGGGGCACCTACGAGCAGTACTTC.

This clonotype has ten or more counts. CDR3 nucleotide sequence: TGTGCCAGCAGCTTAGGGTCGGGCCTCAGCTCCTACAATGAGCAGTTCTTC. Amino acid sequence: CASSLGSGLSSYNEQFF. This chain joins TRBV7-3 and TRBJ2-1; D remains unclear. The CDR3 spans 17 residues. The germline V gene encodes CDR1 SGHTA and CDR2 FQGTGA. V lost 2 bases and J 0 bases, leaving 14 bases between the germline ends.

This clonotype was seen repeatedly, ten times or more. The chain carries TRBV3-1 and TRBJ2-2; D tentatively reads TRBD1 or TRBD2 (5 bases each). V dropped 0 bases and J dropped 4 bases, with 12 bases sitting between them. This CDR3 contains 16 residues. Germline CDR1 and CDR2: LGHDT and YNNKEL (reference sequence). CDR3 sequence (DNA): TGTGCCAGCAGCCAAGAGGGGCGAGGGGCCACCGGGGAGCTGTTTTTT. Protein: CASSQEGRGATGELFF.

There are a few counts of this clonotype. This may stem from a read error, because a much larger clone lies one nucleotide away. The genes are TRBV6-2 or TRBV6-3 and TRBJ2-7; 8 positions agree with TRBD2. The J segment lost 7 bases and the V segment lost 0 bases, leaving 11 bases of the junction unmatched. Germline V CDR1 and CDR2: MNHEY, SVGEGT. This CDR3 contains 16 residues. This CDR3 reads CASSYSPSGSQGEQYF. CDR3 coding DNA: TGTGCCAGCAGTTACTCCCCCAGCGGGAGCCAGGGGGAGCAGTACTTC.